This is a list of T cell receptor beta chains from one sample in a study of cytomegalovirus exposure and HLA in healthy donors. This table comes from immunoSEQ multiplex PCR, and its TCRdb copy is limited to in-frame clones, with some not included. The sample has about 200,000 clones, 82% seen once. The sequencing sample was made of PBMCs. The receptor set was obtained from a woman in her forties in good health and CMV-seronegative. The CDR3 runs from the conserved cysteine through the conserved F or W. Fields, in order: D gene, clone size, J gene, V gene, CDR3 DNA, CDR3 protein. D genes are given only for firm matches. Clone size is not always given. Where it is, it says once, few, many or a class for expanded clones.

>-|few|TRBJ1-5|TRBV6-1
TGTGCCAGCAGTGTCCACCGGGGCAATCAGCCCCAGCATTTT
CASSVHRGNQPQHF
>-|-|TRBJ2-7|TRBV28
TGTGCCAGCAGTTCTCGGGACGAGCAGTACTTC
CASSSRDEQYF
>-|-|TRBJ1-1|TRBV28
TGTGCCAGCAGCTCGACGGGGAACACTGAAGCTTTCTTT
CASSSTGNTEAFF
>-|-|TRBJ1-1|TRBV11-2
TGTGCCAGCAGCTTATCGTTCCCGGAGGGATTGAACACTGAAGCTTTCTTT
CASSLSFPEGLNTEAFF
>-|few|TRBJ2-7|TRBV2
TGTGCCACCTCGAGCTCCTACGAGCAGTACTTC
CATSSSYEQYF
>-|-|TRBJ1-1|TRBV30
TGTGCTGTGGGGGCGGGGGGAGCTTTCTTT
CAVGAGGAFF
>TRBD1|-|TRBJ1-5|TRBV28
TGTGCCAGCAGTTTGACGGGACAGGGGGCGCGTCAGCCCCAGCATTTT
CASSLTGQGARQPQHF
>TRBD2|-|TRBJ2-7|TRBV13
TGTGCCAGCAGCTTAGGCCGAGCGGGAGGGCAAAAGACCTACGAGCAGTACTTC
CASSLGRAGGQKTYEQYF
>TRBD2|-|TRBJ2-2|TRBV7-9
TGTGCCAGCAGCTCCGGACTAGCGGGAGGCCTTACCGGGGAGCTGTTTTTT
CASSSGLAGGLTGELFF
>-|few|TRBJ2-6|TRBV5-1
TGCGCCAGCAGCGCTCCTAGCTCTGGGGCCAACGTCCTGACTTTC
CASSAPSSGANVLTF
>-|once|TRBJ1-2|TRBV23-1
TGCGCCAGCAGTCAATCAGGGTGGGGGCGAGATGGCTACACCTTC
CASSQSGWGRDGYTF
>-|-|TRBJ2-7|TRBV28
TGTGCCAGCAGTTTGTCCCAGCTGCAGGCGTACTTC
CASSLSQLQAYF
>TRBD1|few|TRBJ1-1|TRBV30
TGTGCCTGGAGGCAACAGGGGAGCACTGAAGCTTTCTTT
CAWRQQGSTEAFF
>TRBD1|-|TRBJ1-1|TRBV4-1
TGCGCCAGCAGCCGGGGACAGGGGGCTTTAACTGAAGCTTTCTTT
CASSRGQGALTEAFF
>-|few|TRBJ1-2|TRBV19
TGTGCCAGTAATAAGGCGGGGATCGAATATGGCTACACCTTC
CASNKAGIEYGYTF
>-|few|TRBJ1-1|TRBV18
TGTGCCAGCTCCCGGGAGTCCCGCACTGAAGCTTTCTTT
CASSRESRTEAFF
>-|-|TRBJ1-1|TRBV19
TGTGCCAGTGGTTGGACAGAGAACACTGAAGCTTTCTTT
CASGWTENTEAFF
>-|-|TRBJ2-1|TRBV5-1
TGCGCCAGCAGCCTTTCCGCAGGGGACAATGAGCAGTTCTTC
CASSLSAGDNEQFF
>TRBD2|-|TRBJ2-7|TRBV27
TGTGCCAGCAGTCTGGCGGGAGGGTATCGCGAGCAGTACTTC
CASSLAGGYREQYF
>TRBD1|-|TRBJ1-5|TRBV11-3
TGTGCCAGCAGCTTAGGCCGGAACCGGGACAGGGGACGGGATCAGCCCCAGCATTTT
CASSLGRNRDRGRDQPQHF
>-|-|TRBJ1-5|TRBV6-1
TGTGCCAGCAGTGGGACAGTTCAACTTTATAGCAATCAGCCCCAGCATTTT
CASSGTVQLYSNQPQHF
>-|-|TRBJ1-4|TRBV7-7
TGTGCCAGCAGCATCCCCGGGAGGAGAAATGAAAAACTGTTTTTT
CASSIPGRRNEKLFF
>-|-|TRBJ1-1|TRBV15
TGTGCCACCAGCAGAGAGAGAGGTCGCACTGAAGCTTTCTTT
CATSRERGRTEAFF
>TRBD2|-|TRBJ2-1|TRBV7-3
TGTGCCAGCAGCTTAAGTCTAGCGGGGGGGAGTGAGCAGTTCTTC
CASSLSLAGGSEQFF
>-|-|TRBJ2-1|TRBV27
TGTGCCAGCAGTTTATCTGGCCTGTCGGAGCAGTTCTTC
CASSLSGLSEQFF
>-|-|TRBJ2-7|TRBV19
TGTGCCAGTAGTATTGGTTCGGGGACCTACGAGCAGTACTTC
CASSIGSGTYEQYF
>-|-|TRBJ1-3|TRBV6-4
TGTGCCAGCAGTGCTGTCGGAGGAGGTGCTGGAAACACCATATATTTT
CASSAVGGGAGNTIYF
>TRBD1|-|TRBJ2-7|TRBV6-1
TGTGCCAGCAGTGTGCCGGGACAGGGTTTTGGCGAGCAGTACTTC
CASSVPGQGFGEQYF
>TRBD2|-|TRBJ2-7|TRBV10-2
TGCGCCAGCAGTGAAGCGGGGGGGGGCGGCTACGAGCAGTACTTC
CASSEAGGGGYEQYF
>TRBD2|-|TRBJ2-7|TRBV7-2
TGTGCCAGCAGCTTAGCTAGCGGGAGTTACGAGCAGTACTTC
CASSLASGSYEQYF
>TRBD2|-|TRBJ2-7|TRBV4-1
TGCGCCAGCAGCCAAGCCGGGACTAGCGGGGTGGGCTACGAGCAGTACTTC
CASSQAGTSGVGYEQYF
>TRBD1|few|TRBJ2-7|TRBV6-4
TGTGCCAGCAGTGCCCCGGCAGGGGGTGGGTACGAGCAGTACTTC
CASSAPAGGGYEQYF
>-|-|TRBJ1-1|TRBV4-1
TGCGCCAGCAGCCAAGATCTGGCGGTGTCCACTGAAGCTTTCTTT
CASSQDLAVSTEAFF
>-|-|TRBJ1-5|TRBV5-6
TGTGCCAGCAGCTTGTGGGGGGGCAATCAGCCCCAGCATTTT
CASSLWGGNQPQHF
>-|-|TRBJ1-1|TRBV2
TGTGCCAGCAGATCAATGAATACACTGAACACTGAAGCTTTCTTT
CASRSMNTLNTEAFF
>-|-|TRBJ2-5|TRBV5-6
TGTGCCAGCAGCTTGCCATCAGGGATAGCCGGGGAGACCCAGTACTTC
CASSLPSGIAGETQYF
>TRBD1|-|TRBJ2-7|TRBV7-7
TGTGCCAGCAGCCCCGGGACAGGGGGATACGAGCAGTACTTC
CASSPGTGGYEQYF
>-|-|TRBJ2-1|TRBV5-6
TGTGCCAGCAGCTTGGTCCTTCGCGCCCGTCTGCCTTACAATGAGCAGTTCTTC
CASSLVLRARLPYNEQFF
>TRBD2|-|TRBJ2-1|TRBV5-1
TGCGCCAGCAGCTTGAGTCTAGCGGGATTCGATGAGCAGTTCTTC
CASSLSLAGFDEQFF
>TRBD2|-|TRBJ2-1|TRBV5-5
TGTGCCAGCAGCTGGGAGGGACGGGGAGGGGATGAGCAGTTCTTC
CASSWEGRGGDEQFF
>TRBD1|once|TRBJ1-3|TRBV7-2
TGTGCCAGCAGCCGACAGGGAGTTAAAGGAAACACCATATATTTT
CASSRQGVKGNTIYF